This T cell receptor (beta chain) was captured by sequencing in a study of T cell repertoires in cytomegalovirus infection. The CDR3 is 12 residues long. Germline V lookup: CDR1 ENHRY, CDR2 SYGVKD. Trimming took off 6 bases at V and 5 bases at J, with 8 bases between the two ends. MiXCR, run by TCRdb on the reads, gives a single entry per CDR3 protein. This table has 650,000 to 850,000 distinct CDR3 sequences, 25% to 30% appearing once. A note on this clonotype: Its antigen is not known.

The receptor was derived from a human donor in good health (CMV status not recorded). Some clones in this sample may be carry-over from other donors' samples. V usage is TRBV10-3 and J usage is TRBJ2-1; unclear D gene. Sequenced here: cultured CD8+ T cells from PBMCs, sampled from culture after CMV antigen stimulation. Here the CDR3 DNA reads TGTGCCATCAGGTTCAAAGACAATGAGCAGTTCTTC. Translated: CAIRFKDNEQFF.